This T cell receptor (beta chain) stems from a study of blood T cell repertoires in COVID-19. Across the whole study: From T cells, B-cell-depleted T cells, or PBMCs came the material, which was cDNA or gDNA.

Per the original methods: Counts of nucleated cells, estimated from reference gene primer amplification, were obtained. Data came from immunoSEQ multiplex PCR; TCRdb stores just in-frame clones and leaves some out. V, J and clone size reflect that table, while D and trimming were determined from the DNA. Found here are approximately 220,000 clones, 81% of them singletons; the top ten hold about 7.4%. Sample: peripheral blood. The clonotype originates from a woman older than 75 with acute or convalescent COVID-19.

Here the CDR3 reads CASSTGRGRGYGYTF. The CDR3 coding sequence is TGTGCCAGTAGTACGGGCAGGGGGCGCGGCTATGGCTACACCTTC. The genes are TRBV19 and TRBJ1-2; 8 bases are a match to TRBD1. CDR3 size: 15 residues. From germline, CDR1 is LNHDA and CDR2 SQIVND (reference sequence). The junction had 8 bases not matched to a gene; V was cut back by 4 bases and J by 4 bases.